The T cell receptor beta chain described here comes from a study of T cells in Graves' hyperthyroidism and ophthalmopathy. On the study more broadly: Peripheral blood draws took place at initial diagnosis, ahead of any treatment. Points from the study as a whole: Stable hyperthyroidism and ophthalmopathy were separated using 13 V-J signatures.

This clonotype has a count of ten or more. What it binds is not known. RNA transcripts gave rise to amplified TCR beta CDR3 regions. TCR CDR3 regions were first amplified by RT-PCR with HTBI primers. TCRdb re-derived calls from the multiplex PCR reads in MiXCR, one entry per CDR3 protein. The sample consists of 450,000 to 650,000 distinct CDR3 sequences, around 14% of them appearing once. CDR3 length equals 17 residues. The V end lost 2 bases, the J end lost 9 bases, and 23 bases lay between the germline ends. The germline V gene encodes CDR1 SEHNR and CDR2 FQNEAQ (reference sequence). The clonotype originates from a woman aged 18-29 years with Graves' ophthalmopathy. What was sequenced was blood. The J gene is TRBJ2-1, the V gene TRBV7-9; D perhaps matches TRBD2 (6 bases). CDR3 loop: CASSLPLGEAGGGEQFF. CDR3 DNA: TGTGCCAGCAGCTTACCGCTTGGGGAGGCCGGGGGAGGTGAGCAGTTCTTC.